These 29 T cell receptor beta chains were all obtained from the same sample, sequenced in a study of blood T cell repertoires in COVID-19. TCRdb's copy holds only in-frame clones and misses some; the assay was immunoSEQ multiplex PCR. This sample yields around 41,000 clones, of which 85% to 95% are seen a single time; 5% to 6% belongs to the top ten. The specimen sequenced was peripheral blood. The receptors shown here come from a human donor in a cohort sampled during active COVID-19.

The rearrangement joins TRBV6-5 to TRBJ1-2; D remains ambiguous. There are 16 residues in the CDR3. Deletions cut 0 bases from V and 2 bases from J, with 13 bases between. Looked up from germline, CDR1 is MNHEY and CDR2 is SVGAGI. The CDR3 protein is CASSYSGQRTNYGYTF. CDR3 bases: TGTGCCAGCAGTTACTCAGGTCAGCGGACGAACTATGGCTACACCTTC.

The chain combines TRBV25-1 with TRBJ2-7; D is uncertain. Germline CDR1 reads MGHDK; CDR2 reads SYGVNS. The V gene lost 5 bases and the J gene lost 2 bases, with 4 bases spanning the gap. The CDR3 is made up of 11 amino acids. The DNA of the CDR3 is TGTGCCAGCAGTTTTACCTACGAGCAGTACTTC. Protein: CASSFTYEQYF.

The chain uses TRBV25-1 and TRBJ2-7, with 8 bases fitting TRBD1. The germline V gene has CDR1 MGHDK and CDR2 SYGVNS. V was clipped by 3 bases and J by 6 bases; unmatched bases: 10. The CDR3 contains 15 residues. The CDR3 protein is CASSDLTGEVPEQYF. CDR3 in DNA: TGTGCCAGCAGTGACCTGACAGGGGAAGTCCCCGAGCAGTACTTC.

The genes are TRBV27 and TRBJ2-1; 10 nucleotides agree with TRBD2. This CDR3 region has 15 residues. V was pared by 2 bases and J by 4 bases, with 2 bases of the junction left unmatched. CDR1 MNHEY and CDR2 SMNVEV come from the germline V gene (reference sequence). CDR3 nucleotides: TGTGCCAGCAGTTTAGTTAGCGGGGGGTACAATGAGCAGTTCTTC. Translating gives CASSLVSGGYNEQFF.

There are a few counts of this clone. The V and J genes are TRBV7-2 and TRBJ2-3, with D possibly TRBD2 on 5 matching bases. V was cut by 0 bases and J by 9 bases, with 16 bases left in between. The CDR3 length is 15 residues. Germline V gives CDR1 SGHTA, CDR2 FQGNSA. CDR3 sequence (DNA): TGTGCCAGCAGCTTAGCGCTCAAGTCGCGGGCCACGCAGTATTTT. Protein product: CASSLALKSRATQYF.

V usage is TRBV4-1 and J usage is TRBJ1-5, with 8 positions matching TRBD1. The CDR3 length is 16 residues. Germline values: CDR1 MGHRA, CDR2 YSYEKL. Germline trimming cut 4 bases from V and 6 bases from J; bases unmatched to any gene: 11. DNA of the CDR3: TGCGCCAGCAGCCCGGAACAGGGGGGGTATTTTCAGCCCCAGCATTTT. Residues: CASSPEQGGYFQPQHF.

CDR3: CASSSRGIADEQYF. The CDR3 region has the DNA TGTGCCAGCAGCTCTAGGGGTATAGCCGACGAGCAGTACTTC. J is TRBJ2-7 and V is TRBV5-4, with D maybe TRBD1 (5 bases). V gave up 3 bases and J gave up 5 bases, with 15 bases separating them. This CDR3 is built from 14 residues. Germline CDR1 and CDR2: SGHNT and YYREEE (reference sequence).

This clone appeared a single time. V usage is TRBV7-3 and J usage is TRBJ1-4; 10 bases fit TRBD1. In germline, CDR1 is SGHTA, CDR2 FQGTGA. The V and J ends lost 3 bases and 10 bases, in that order; junction bases with no gene match: 8. The length of the CDR3 is 15 residues. The CDR3 region has the DNA TGTGCCAGCAGCTTTGCGGGGACAGGGGTACCAAAACTGTTTTTT. Its protein product is CASSFAGTGVPKLFF.

The J gene is TRBJ2-7, the V gene TRBV9; TRBD2 might be the D (7 bases). The V and J ends lost 4 bases and 1 base respectively, with 15 bases between them. This CDR3 has 15 residues. Germline assignment: CDR1 SGDLS and CDR2 YYNGEE. This CDR3 reads CASSFGGGGSYEQYF. The DNA for the CDR3 is TGTGCCAGCAGCTTCGGGGGAGGGGGTTCCTACGAGCAGTACTTC.

In nucleotides, the CDR3 is TGTGCCAGCGGTACTAGCGGGGGTACCTACGAGCAGTACTTC. Its protein is CASGTSGGTYEQYF. The rearrangement uses TRBV28 and TRBJ2-7; 11 bases agree with TRBD2. V gave up 8 bases and J gave up 2 bases; unmatched junction bases: 5. The CDR3 totals 14 residues. In germline, CDR1 is MDHEN, CDR2 SYDVKM.

This clone was seen only once. The V and J genes are TRBV20-1 and TRBJ1-1, with no clear D. The V and J ends lost 6 bases and 10 bases respectively, with 15 bases between them. Germline V gene sequence: CDR1 DFQATT, CDR2 SNEGSKA (reference sequence). The CDR3 is made up of 11 amino acids. The CDR3 loop is CSAQDNILAFF. CDR3 nucleotide sequence: TGCAGTGCGCAGGATAATATACTAGCTTTCTTT.

The V gene is TRBV29-1, the J gene TRBJ1-2; D gene ambiguous. CDR3 length equals 12 residues. The ends were cut back, 7 bases at V and 2 bases at J, with 11 bases in the middle. Germline V lookup: CDR1 SQVTM, CDR2 ANQGSEA. The CDR3, as DNA: TGCAGCGCCACCGGGGAAAACTATGGCTACACCTTC. Protein product: CSATGENYGYTF.

The J gene is TRBJ1-4, the V gene TRBV4-1; the match to TRBD1 covers 7 bases. The CDR3 loop spans 13 amino acids. V trimming: 6 bases; J trimming: 8 bases; junction bases outside the gene matches: 6. Germline CDR1 reads MGHRA; CDR2 reads YSYEKL. The CDR3 protein is CASRKGASEKLFF. The CDR3 region has the DNA TGCGCCAGCAGGAAGGGGGCGTCCGAAAAACTGTTTTTT.

V is TRBV10-3 and J is TRBJ1-5; D ambiguous. The V gene lost 7 bases and the J gene lost 5 bases, with 12 bases spanning the gap. Germline V gene lookup returns CDR1 ENHRY and CDR2 SYGVKD. The CDR3 runs 13 residues. CDR3 in amino acids: CAINTAIDQPQHF. The CDR3, as DNA: TGTGCCATCAACACAGCCATAGATCAGCCCCAGCATTTT.

The chain has TRBV27 and TRBJ2-1, with a weak D call TRBD1 (5 bases). Germline V lookup: CDR1 MNHEY, CDR2 SMNVEV (reference sequence). The CDR3 runs to 15 residues. V lost 1 base, J lost 6 bases, and 13 bases lay in between. The chain's CDR3 is CASSLYGSRANEQFF. Here the CDR3 DNA reads TGTGCCAGCAGTTTATATGGGTCCAGGGCCAATGAGCAGTTCTTC.

The genes are TRBV19 and TRBJ1-2; tentatively, D is TRBD1 (6 bases). The CDR3 extends over 16 amino acids. The germline V and J ends were trimmed by 9 bases and 4 bases, with 24 bases remaining between them. Germline V gene data show CDR1 as LNHDA and CDR2 as SQIVND (reference sequence). The CDR3 sequence is CASQTGTISSGYGYTF. Here the CDR3 DNA reads TGTGCCAGCCAAACCGGGACAATTTCTTCCGGCTATGGCTACACCTTC.

For the CDR3, the DNA is TGTGCCAGCAGTGATGACTACGCCGACTACGAGCAGTACTTC. Translated: CASSDDYADYEQYF. The chain uses TRBV2 and TRBJ2-7, with a weak D call TRBD2 (5 bases). The CDR3 runs 14 residues. Trimming left V 3 bases short and J 3 bases short, with 12 bases between. Germline V lookup: CDR1 SNHLY, CDR2 FYNNEI.

The chain couples TRBV4-3 to TRBJ1-2; unclear D gene. CDR1 is LGHNA and CDR2 is YSLEER in the germline V gene. The length of the CDR3 is 16 residues. V was trimmed by 2 bases and J by 1 base, leaving 14 bases between them. CDR3 sequence: CASSQYRQLHNYGYTF. Here the CDR3 DNA reads TGCGCCAGCAGCCAATATAGACAACTTCATAACTATGGCTACACCTTC.

The V gene is TRBV12-3 or TRBV12-4, the J gene TRBJ1-5; D possibly corresponds to TRBD1 (5 bases). The V and J ends lost 5 bases and 4 bases respectively, with 9 bases between them. This CDR3 has 13 amino acids. Here the CDR3 DNA reads TGTGCCAGCAGTCAGACAGTGAATCAGCCCCAGCATTTT. Its translation is CASSQTVNQPQHF.

This chain uses TRBV18 with TRBJ1-6, with a tentative D call TRBD1 (6 bases). This CDR3 is built from 15 residues. From germline, CDR1 is KGHSH and CDR2 LQKENI. Trimming removed 2 bases from V and 15 bases from J, with 20 bases in between. The CDR3 region has the DNA TGTGCCAGCTCACCAAATCGGGTACAGGGCTCTTACCTCCACTTT. Residues: CASSPNRVQGSYLHF.

This chain links TRBV7-2 with TRBJ1-2, with TRBD1 matching 8 bases. This CDR3 has 13 amino acids. The V segment lost 5 bases and the J segment 8 bases; nucleotides outside the gene matches: 7. The V gene's germline CDR1 is SGHTA and CDR2 FQGNSA. The CDR3 region has the DNA TGTGCCAGCAGCCCGGGACAGGCGGGGGGCTACACCTTC. Its translation: CASSPGQAGGYTF.

The rearrangement uses TRBV7-3 and TRBJ2-2; no reliable D call. The CDR3 has 16 amino acids. Germline lookup yields CDR1 SGHTA and CDR2 FQGTGA. Deletions cut 4 bases from V and 0 bases from J, with 12 bases between. Here the CDR3 reads CASSSGSVANTGELFF. The CDR3 nucleotides read TGTGCCAGCAGCTCGGGTTCGGTAGCGAACACCGGGGAGCTGTTTTTT.

The chain links TRBV27 to TRBJ2-1; 8 bases align to TRBD2. The CDR3 totals 17 residues. The trim removed 6 bases at V and 10 bases at J, leaving 20 bases unmatched. From germline, CDR1 is MNHEY and CDR2 SMNVEV (reference sequence). The CDR3 reads CASSDALGGGRPLEQFF. The CDR3 DNA reads TGTGCCAGCAGCGACGCCCTTGGCGGGGGGCGCCCGCTCGAGCAGTTCTTC.

CDR3 region: CASSFSYRNPLGDYGYTF. The CDR3 DNA follows: TGTGCCAGCAGCTTCAGTTACAGGAACCCGCTGGGTGACTATGGCTACACCTTC. This sequence joins TRBV7-9 and TRBJ1-2, with D possibly TRBD1 on 5 matching bases. Germline-derived CDR1 and CDR2 are SEHNR and FQNEAQ (reference sequence). Trimming took off 3 bases at V and 3 bases at J, with 23 bases between the two ends. This CDR3 region has 18 residues.

The chain recombines TRBV14 with TRBJ1-6, with 7 bases lining up with TRBD1. J gave up 7 bases and V 3 bases, and 3 bases lay outside the gene matches. The CDR3 covers 14 residues. In germline, CDR1 is SGHDN, CDR2 FVKESK. CDR3 sequence (DNA): TGTGCCAGCAGCCAGGAGACAGGGAATTCACCCCTCCACTTT. Its protein is CASSQETGNSPLHF. The whole variable domain, remainder taken from reference TRBV14 and TRBJ1-6, is EAGVTQFPSHSVIEKGQTVTLRCDPISGHDNLYWYRRVMGKEIKFLLHFVKESKQDESGMPNNRFLAERTGGTYSTLKVQPAELEDSGVYFCASSQETGNSPLHFGNGTRLTVT.

The chain employs TRBV7-3 and TRBJ2-1, with 10 bases lining up with TRBD2. The germline gives CDR1 SGHTA, CDR2 FQGTGA. Trimming at V came to 3 bases and at J to 7 bases, leaving 9 bases not matched to a gene. There are 16 residues in the CDR3. The CDR3 here is CASSFVFSGGFNEQFF. Here the CDR3 DNA reads TGTGCCAGCAGCTTTGTCTTTAGCGGGGGGTTTAATGAGCAGTTCTTC. The complete variable domain, with remaining parts taken from reference TRBV7-3 and TRBJ2-1, reads GAGVSQTPSNKVTEKGKYVELRCDPISGHTALYWYRQSLGQGPEFLIYFQGTGAADDSGLPNDRFFAVRPEGSVSTLKIQRTERGDSAVYLCASSFVFSGGFNEQFFGPGTRLTVL.

This chain links TRBV7-9 with TRBJ2-3; TRBD1 matches 7 bases. The CDR3 contains 16 residues. CDR1 and CDR2 from the germline V gene are SEHNR and FQNEAQ (reference sequence). Losses at the gene ends were 5 bases for V and 6 bases for J; bases not matched to a gene: 14. CDR3 sequence: CASSRDRAAVRDTQYF. The CDR3 DNA reads TGTGCCAGCAGCCGCGACAGGGCGGCGGTAAGGGATACGCAGTATTTT.

The chain joins TRBV7-9 to TRBJ2-6; TRBD2 matches 7 bases. CDR1 and CDR2 from the germline V gene are SEHNR and FQNEAQ (reference sequence). CDR3 length: 16 residues. V shed 5 bases and J 4 bases; nucleotides not matched to a gene: 8. The CDR3 nucleotides are TGTGCCAGCAGCCCGCTGGGGGGGAACGGGGCCAACGTCCTGACTTTC. It codes for CASSPLGGNGANVLTF.

The chain couples TRBV5-1 to TRBJ2-7; 9 nucleotides match TRBD2. Germline-derived CDR1 and CDR2 are SGHRS and YFSETQ. The CDR3 totals 13 residues. After removal of 4 bases from V and 4 bases from J, the junction contained 3 bases not matched to a gene. CDR3 sequence: CASSMTSGYEQYF. The CDR3 region has the DNA TGCGCCAGCAGCATGACTAGCGGATACGAGCAGTACTTC.